This TCR beta chain was captured in a study of T cell responses to AZD1222 COVID-19 vaccine (dated by TCRdb to about 2021). In the study overall: AZD1222 recipients given second doses at about 4 weeks or at about 12 weeks were pooled, since spike-specific TCR depth and breadth were not found to differ between the two schedules. TCR sequencing covered fewer than 250 trial participants: 200 to 210 given two doses of AZD1222 and 26 given two doses of MenACWY control vaccine. Enrollment into the trials was organized by age into subgroups of 18-55, 56-69 and 70-plus years, and those subgroups contained roughly 150, 30 and 60 TCR-sequenced participants, respectively. General conclusions and limits of the study: Participants were mostly white British, with more females than males. The authors suggested clonal diversity may have been underestimated. Only five or six AZD1222 recipients were SARS-CoV-2 seropositive at baseline, limiting conclusions about previously exposed vaccinees. CD4 TCRs associated with the vaccine covered the entire spike protein, and the dominant responses were in regions 160-218 and 743-854. Because no day 14 peak-response samples were available, repertoires were characterized only after the peak T cell response. Spike-specific TCR breadth and depth rose significantly after two AZD1222 doses compared with day 0 and with MenACWY recipients. Reportedly, almost half of the unique spike-specific TCRs recognized epitopes lying outside the regions that are mutated in the B.1.351 and B.1.1.7 variants. The 56-69-year group was small, and its depth increase did not reach significance, likely because of low power.

With regard to this clone: The target of this receptor is not known. Base qualities are not at hand, and no much larger clone is one base apart.

The CDR3 regions of human TCRbeta chains were analyzed by immunosequencing. The source study handled its data this way. Repertoire TCRs were matched against a reference library of SARS-CoV-2-specific TCRs generated with the MIRA antigen-specificity platform. Breadth was defined as the fraction of unique TCRs that were SARS-CoV-2-associated, and depth was defined as the fraction of total T cells that were SARS-CoV-2-associated. Using the MIRA data, each spike-specific TCR was assigned both to the spike region to which the TCR was reactive and to a CD4 or CD8 class. Log10-transformed breadth and depth values were compared by one-way ANOVA with Sidak's multiple comparisons tests. TCRdb obtained this table from immuneACCESS and retained in-frame rearrangements with V and J assigned. These tables miss some clones; where compared with another copy, unresolved V genes account for less than half of the shortfall, and the remainder is unexplained. V and J calls and clone size are those listed in that table; D and trimming were worked out from the DNA. The sample table records around 100,000 clones; about 88% of these occur just once. The ten most abundant clones make up about 1.8% of the sample.

According to the study, the label for this sample's time point signals: baseline before first vaccination. The vaccinee samples were drawn from two UK trials, COV001 and COV002, one of which was a single-blind randomized controlled phase 2/3 trial testing AZD1222 (ChAdOx1 nCoV-19) in healthy adults. For TCRbeta chain sequencing, PBMC samples from trial participants were taken at day 0 and at day 28 after the second dose. The trim is 7 bases for V and 8 bases for J, with a gap of 20 bases between the germline ends. Taken from cysteine to phenylalanine, the CDR3 has 14 residues. CDR3 DNA is the only sequence kept; it has 42 bases, read in frame from the first base. As encoded in the germline V gene, CDR1 is SQVTM while CDR2 is ANQGSEA.

The clonotype comes from an adult in good health. Specimen: peripheral blood, collected on day 0 of AZD1222 vaccination. The sequence links TRBV29-1 to TRBJ1-4; a tentative D match to TRBD1 spans 6 bases. The nucleotide sequence is TGCAGCGCCCAAAGACAGGCCTTAGGGGAAAAACTGTTTTTT. This gives the protein CSAQRQALGEKLFF.